This TCR beta chain emerged from a study of control samples from healthy donors and cancer patients. The method was immunoSEQ multiplex PCR; TCRdb's version includes in-frame clones alone and lacks a portion of them. The sample contains roughly 120,000 clones, 91% of which appear only once. V gave up 5 bases and J gave up 8 bases, with 15 bases separating them. Germline V lookup: CDR1 SGHTA, CDR2 FQGNSA. The CDR3 extends over 13 amino acids. The sample was blood. The clonotype was recovered from a woman younger than 35 in good health. The rearrangement joins TRBV7-2 to TRBJ2-5; tentative D call: TRBD1 (5 bases). The CDR3: CASSPPDIQTQYF. CDR3 sequence (DNA): TGTGCCAGCAGCCCCCCGGACATCCAAACCCAGTACTTC.